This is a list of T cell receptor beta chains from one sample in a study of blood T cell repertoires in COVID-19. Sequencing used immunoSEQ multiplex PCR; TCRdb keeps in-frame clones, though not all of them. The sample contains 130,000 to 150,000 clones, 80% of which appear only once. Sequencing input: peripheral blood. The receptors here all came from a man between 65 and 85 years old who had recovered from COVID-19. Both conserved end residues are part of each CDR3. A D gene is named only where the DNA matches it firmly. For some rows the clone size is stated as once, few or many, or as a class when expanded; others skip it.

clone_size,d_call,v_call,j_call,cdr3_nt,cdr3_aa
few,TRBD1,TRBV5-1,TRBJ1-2,TGCGCCAGCAGCTCTGTGGAGGGGGCCTATGGCTACACCTTC,CASSSVEGAYGYTF
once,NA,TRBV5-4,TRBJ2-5,TGTGCCAGCAGCCAGCCGAGCCTTCGGGGAGAGACCCAGTACTTC,CASSQPSLRGETQYF
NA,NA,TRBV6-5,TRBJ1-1,TGTGCCAGCAAGTACCGGGACACTGAAGCTTTCTTT,CASKYRDTEAFF
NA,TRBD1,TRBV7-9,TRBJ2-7,TGTGCCAGCAGCCCATGGACAGGGTTGAGGTACGAGCAGTACTTC,CASSPWTGLRYEQYF
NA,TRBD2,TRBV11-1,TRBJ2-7,TGTGCCAGCAGCTTCTCTAGCGGGATCCACGAGCAGTACTTC,CASSFSSGIHEQYF
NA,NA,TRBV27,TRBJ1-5,TGTGCCAGCAGTTGGTGGGGAGGGCAGCCCCAGCATTTT,CASSWWGGQPQHF
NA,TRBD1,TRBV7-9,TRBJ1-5,TGTGCCAGCAGCGGCACAGGGGGCAATCAGCCCCAGCATTTT,CASSGTGGNQPQHF
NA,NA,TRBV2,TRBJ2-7,TGTGCCAGCAGTGAAGACCCCAGGGGCGAGCAGTACTTC,CASSEDPRGEQYF
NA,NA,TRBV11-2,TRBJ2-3,TGTGCCAGCAGGCCAACGCTAGCGCGCACAGATACGCAGTATTTT,CASRPTLARTDTQYF
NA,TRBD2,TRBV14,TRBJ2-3,TGTGCCAGCAGCCACGGTCTAGCGGCCACAGATACGCAGTATTTT,CASSHGLAATDTQYF
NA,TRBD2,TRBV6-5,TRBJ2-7,TGTGCCAGCAGGACGGGACTAGCGGGAGTAGAGCAGTACTTC,CASRTGLAGVEQYF
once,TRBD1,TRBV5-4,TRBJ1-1,TGTGCCAGCAGCCCCGGACAGGGCGGCACTGAAGCTTTCTTT,CASSPGQGGTEAFF
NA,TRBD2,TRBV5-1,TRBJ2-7,TGCGCCAGCAGCTGGACTAGCGGGAGACTCGAGCAGTACTTC,CASSWTSGRLEQYF
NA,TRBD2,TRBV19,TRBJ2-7,TGTGCCAGTAGTCCTACTAGCGGAGGGTACGAGCAGTACTTC,CASSPTSGGYEQYF
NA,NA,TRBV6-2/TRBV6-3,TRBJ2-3,TGTGCCAGCAGTTCGCCGGGACTCGACACAGATACGCAGTATTTT,CASSSPGLDTDTQYF
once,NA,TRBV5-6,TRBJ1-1,TGTGCCAGCAGCTTGAAACAGAACACTGAAGCTTTCTTT,CASSLKQNTEAFF
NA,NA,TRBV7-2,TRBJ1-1,TGTGCCAGCAGCTTTACTATCTGGGCAGGGAGGACCACTGAAGCTTTCTTT,CASSFTIWAGRTTEAFF
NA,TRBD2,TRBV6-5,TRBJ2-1,TGTGCCAGCACTGGGTTAGCGGGAGAAGTTGAGCAGTTCTTC,CASTGLAGEVEQFF
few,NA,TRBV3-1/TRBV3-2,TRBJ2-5,TGTGCCAGCAGCCAAGATCTCGACCAAGAGACCCAGTACTTC,CASSQDLDQETQYF
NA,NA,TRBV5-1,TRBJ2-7,TGCGCCAGCCGAAATGAGAACAGCTACGAGCAGTACTTC,CASRNENSYEQYF
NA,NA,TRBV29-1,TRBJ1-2,TGCAGCGTTGACCTCTTGGGCAGGGGTGATGGCTACACCTTC,CSVDLLGRGDGYTF
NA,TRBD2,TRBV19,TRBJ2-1,TGTGCCAGTAGTATAACATTTTCGGCTAGCGGGGACAATGAGCAGTTCTTC,CASSITFSASGDNEQFF